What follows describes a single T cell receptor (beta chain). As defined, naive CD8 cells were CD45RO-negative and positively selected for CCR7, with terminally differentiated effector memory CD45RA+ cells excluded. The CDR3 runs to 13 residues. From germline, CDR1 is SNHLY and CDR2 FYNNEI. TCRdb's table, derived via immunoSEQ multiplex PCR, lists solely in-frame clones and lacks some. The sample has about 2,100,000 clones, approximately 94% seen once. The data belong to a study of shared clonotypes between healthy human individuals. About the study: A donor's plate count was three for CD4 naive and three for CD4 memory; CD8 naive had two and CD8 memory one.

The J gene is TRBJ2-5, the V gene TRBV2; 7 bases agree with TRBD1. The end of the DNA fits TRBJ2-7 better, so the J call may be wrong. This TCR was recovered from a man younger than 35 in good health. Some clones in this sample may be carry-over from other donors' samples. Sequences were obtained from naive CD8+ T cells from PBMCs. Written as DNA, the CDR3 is TGTGCCAGCAGTTCAAGGGACAGCTACGAGCAGTACTTC. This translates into CASSSRDSYEQYF.